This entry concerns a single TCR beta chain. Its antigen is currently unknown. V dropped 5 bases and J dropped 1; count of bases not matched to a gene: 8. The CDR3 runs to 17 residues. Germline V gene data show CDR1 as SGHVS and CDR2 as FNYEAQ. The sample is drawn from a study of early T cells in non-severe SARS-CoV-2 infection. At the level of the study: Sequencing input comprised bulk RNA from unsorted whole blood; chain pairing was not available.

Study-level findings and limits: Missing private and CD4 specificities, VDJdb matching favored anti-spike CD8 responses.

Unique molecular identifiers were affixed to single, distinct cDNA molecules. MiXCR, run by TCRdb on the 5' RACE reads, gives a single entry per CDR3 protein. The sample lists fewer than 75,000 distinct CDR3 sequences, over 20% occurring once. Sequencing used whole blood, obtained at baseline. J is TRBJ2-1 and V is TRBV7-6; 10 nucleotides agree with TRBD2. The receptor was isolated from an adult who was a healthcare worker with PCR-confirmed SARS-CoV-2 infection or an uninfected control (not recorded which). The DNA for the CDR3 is TGTGCCAGCAGCCTCTCCCTAGCGGGGGCTTCCTACAATGAGCAGTTCTTC. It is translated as CASSLSLAGASYNEQFF.